A single sample is the source of the 21 T cell receptor beta chains below, sequenced in a study of PD-1 blockade in classical Hodgkin lymphoma. Documented time point: newly diagnosed, previously untreated cHL patient sample. The data were produced by immunoSEQ multiplex PCR, yet TCRdb's version contains in-frame clones alone and is incomplete. Of tens of thousands of clones in the sample, about 94% were seen once. Sequencing was performed on peripheral blood mononuclear cells (PBMCs). Every receptor here comes from a human donor with classical Hodgkin lymphoma.

DNA of the CDR3: TGCGCCAGCAGCCAAGATGGAGGGGAATTCGGCAATGAGCAGTTCTTC. Translation gives CASSQDGGEFGNEQFF. V usage is TRBV4-1 and J usage is TRBJ2-1; a possible D gene is TRBD2 (6 bases). The germline V and J ends were trimmed by 0 bases and 6 bases, with 15 bases remaining between them. From germline, CDR1 is MGHRA and CDR2 YSYEKL. This CDR3 has 16 residues.

V gene TRBV7-2 combines with J gene TRBJ2-5; D call uncertain. This CDR3 is 12 amino acids long. V lost 3 bases and J 5 bases, leaving 7 bases between the germline ends. Germline V gene sequence: CDR1 SGHTA, CDR2 FQGNSA. CDR3 DNA sequence: TGTGCCAGCAGCTTTTACGGGGAGACCCAGTACTTC. Translated, it gives CASSFYGETQYF.

The chain carries TRBV28 and TRBJ1-5, with D hard to call. CDR1 MDHEN and CDR2 SYDVKM come from the germline V gene. V was pared by 7 bases and J by 5 bases, with 12 bases between. The CDR3 totals 13 residues. As DNA, the CDR3 is TGTGCCAGCAACGCCGGGCCTCATCAGCCCCAGCATTTT. Its protein is CASNAGPHQPQHF.

The chain employs TRBV6-6 and TRBJ1-1; D not certain. Germline V gene lookup returns CDR1 MNHNY and CDR2 SVGAGI (reference sequence). This CDR3 comprises 16 residues. V was clipped by 0 bases and J by 3 bases, with 14 bases between them. The CDR3 nucleotides are TGTGCCAGCAGTTACTCGATGGACGTGCGGGACACTGAAGCTTTCTTT. This encodes CASSYSMDVRDTEAFF.

The chain joins TRBV20-1 to TRBJ2-7; D is undetermined. In germline, CDR1 is DFQATT, CDR2 SNEGSKA (reference sequence). Trimming pared 1 base from V and 3 bases from J, leaving 4 bases between. The CDR3 is made up of 11 amino acids. CDR3 sequence (DNA): TGCAGTGCTAGAGTGAGCTACGAGCAGTACTTC. Amino acids: CSARVSYEQYF.

The V and J genes are TRBV15 and TRBJ1-5; TRBD1 is a possible D gene (5 bases). Looked up from germline, CDR1 is LNHNV and CDR2 is YYDKDF (reference sequence). CDR3 length: 18 residues. Trimming removed 1 base from V and 0 bases from J, with 16 bases in between. The CDR3 is CATSRGRRDAYSNQPQHF. The CDR3 coding sequence is TGTGCCACCAGCAGAGGTCGTAGGGACGCCTATAGCAATCAGCCCCAGCATTTT. Using reference TRBV15 and TRBJ1-5 for the parts outside the CDR3, the full variable domain is DAMVIQNPRYQVTQFGKPVTLSCSQTLNHNVMYWYQQKSSQAPKLLFHYYDKDFNNEADTPDNFQSRRPNTSFCFLDIRSPGLGDTAMYLCATSRGRRDAYSNQPQHFGDGTRLSIL.

J is TRBJ2-1 and V is TRBV30, with 10 nucleotides matching TRBD2. Germline lookup yields CDR1 GTSNPN and CDR2 SVGIG (reference sequence). CDR3 length equals 16 residues. Losses at the gene ends were 5 bases for V and 3 bases for J; bases not matched to a gene: 10. CDR3 bases: TGTGCCTGGTTCCCGGGACTAGCGTATGACTACAATGAGCAGTTCTTC. Translated: CAWFPGLAYDYNEQFF.

This chain joins TRBV30 and TRBJ1-4; D is unclear. Trimming shortened V by 0 bases and J by 7 bases, and 27 bases separated the two germline ends. CDR1 GTSNPN and CDR2 SVGIG come from the germline V gene (reference sequence). The CDR3 runs to 19 residues. The CDR3 reads CAWSVDEGSGQRYLEKLFF. CDR3 DNA: TGTGCCTGGAGTGTGGATGAAGGTTCTGGGCAAAGGTACCTTGAAAAACTGTTTTTT.

This chain links TRBV4-2 with TRBJ1-1; D gene unclear. The CDR3 contains 14 residues. Deletions cut 1 base from V and 2 bases from J, with 8 bases between. CDR1 and CDR2 (germline): LGHNA, YNFKEQ. CDR3 sequence (DNA): TGTGCCAGCAGCCAAGTGGTGGTTAACACTGAAGCTTTCTTT. Amino acid sequence: CASSQVVVNTEAFF.

The gene calls are TRBV19 and TRBJ2-3; 8 bases line up with TRBD1. The germline CDR1 and CDR2 sequences are LNHDA and SQIVND (reference sequence). Trimming removed 5 bases from V and 3 bases from J; junction bases left unmatched: 7. CDR3 length: 15 amino acids. CDR3 in amino acids: CASSPRQGSTDTQYF. The CDR3 DNA sequence: TGTGCCAGTAGTCCCCGACAGGGGAGTACAGATACGCAGTATTTT.

This chain uses TRBV14 with TRBJ1-2, with unresolved D. The germline V gene has CDR1 SGHDN and CDR2 FVKESK. The ends were cut back, 1 base at V and 2 bases at J, with 8 bases in the middle. The CDR3 totals 14 residues. The CDR3: CASSQADGNYGYTF. The CDR3 DNA is TGTGCCAGCAGCCAAGCTGACGGGAACTATGGCTACACCTTC. Variable domain in full (rest from reference TRBV14 and TRBJ1-2): EAGVTQFPSHSVIEKGQTVTLRCDPISGHDNLYWYRRVMGKEIKFLLHFVKESKQDESGMPNNRFLAERTGGTYSTLKVQPAELEDSGVYFCASSQADGNYGYTFGSGTRLTVV.

This rearrangement joins TRBV29-1 to TRBJ2-3, with D possibly called TRBD1 or TRBD2 (6 bases each). The V end lost 4 bases, the J end lost 2 bases, and 10 bases lay between the germline ends. CDR3 length: 13 residues. Germline V gene lookup returns CDR1 SQVTM and CDR2 ANQGSEA. The CDR3 is CSVAGDITDTQYF. The CDR3 DNA reads TGCAGCGTTGCGGGGGACATCACAGATACGCAGTATTTT.

The rearrangement links TRBV28 to TRBJ2-5; D is unclear. The CDR3 is 15 amino acids. Germline CDR1 reads MDHEN; CDR2 reads SYDVKM. The V gene lost 3 bases and the J gene lost 1 base, with 12 bases spanning the gap. The CDR3 region has the DNA TGTGCCAGCAGTTTTTCAGCGTTTTCCCAAGAGACCCAGTACTTC. Its translation: CASSFSAFSQETQYF. Together with reference TRBV28 and TRBJ2-5, the CDR3 gives the full variable domain: DVKVTQSSRYLVKRTGEKVFLECVQDMDHENMFWYRQDPGLGLRLIYFSYDVKMKEKGDIPEGYSVSREKKERFSLILESASTNQTSMYLCASSFSAFSQETQYFGPGTRLLVL.

This chain joins TRBV5-4 and TRBJ1-5; no definite D call. V was shortened by 0 bases and J by 3 bases, with 13 bases between the two germline ends. CDR3 length: 16 residues. Germline V gene sequence: CDR1 SGHNT, CDR2 YYREEE (reference sequence). The chain's CDR3 is CASSLAAGPLNQPQHF. CDR3 nucleotide sequence: TGTGCCAGCAGCTTGGCGGCCGGGCCCCTCAATCAGCCCCAGCATTTT.

This clone was found a few times. The chain couples TRBV9 to TRBJ2-7, with D possibly matching TRBD2 (5 bases). There are 15 residues in the CDR3. With 0 bases removed from V and 7 bases from J, the gap between germline ends came to 17 bases. Germline V lookup: CDR1 SGDLS, CDR2 YYNGEE. This CDR3 reads CASSVVGAHSGEQYF. CDR3 coding DNA: TGTGCCAGCAGCGTAGTGGGTGCCCACTCGGGGGAGCAGTACTTC.

The rearrangement uses TRBV5-1 and TRBJ2-1; 8 nucleotides match TRBD2. Germline V gene data show CDR1 as SGHRS and CDR2 as YFSETQ. The CDR3 has 14 amino acids. V lost 3 bases to trimming and J lost 9 bases; unmatched junction nucleotides: 8. In DNA, the CDR3 is TGCGCCAGCAGCTCTCTAGCGGGCGAGGGTGAGCAGTTCTTC. The encoded protein is CASSSLAGEGEQFF. Filled out from reference TRBV5-1 and TRBJ2-1, the complete variable domain reads KAGVTQTPRYLIKTRGQQVTLSCSPISGHRSVSWYQQTPGQGLQFLFEYFSETQRNKGNFPGRFSGRQFSNSRSEMNVSTLELGDSALYLCASSSLAGEGEQFFGPGTRLTVL.

This rearrangement joins TRBV18 to TRBJ1-2; weak D call: TRBD1 (5 bases). The CDR3 has 14 residues. Trimming took off 1 base at V and 3 bases at J, with 9 bases between the two ends. Per the germline V gene, CDR1 is KGHSH and CDR2 is LQKENI. CDR3 in DNA: TGTGCCAGCTCACCACGGCAGGGTGACTATGGCTACACCTTC. It translates to CASSPRQGDYGYTF.

This chain connects TRBV15 to TRBJ2-5, with D unclear. Trimming pared 0 bases from V and 5 bases from J, leaving 7 bases between. The CDR3 runs to 13 residues. Germline CDR1 LNHNV, CDR2 YYDKDF (reference sequence). Written as DNA, the CDR3 is TGTGCCACCAGCAGAGATGTTTTGGAGACCCAGTACTTC. Residues: CATSRDVLETQYF.

This clone was detected only once. This chain connects TRBV18 to TRBJ2-5, with D unclear. V dropped 0 bases and J dropped 2 bases, with 10 bases sitting between them. Germline V CDR1 and CDR2: KGHSH, LQKENI. The CDR3 is made up of 15 amino acids. CDR3 residues: CASSPPLLRQETQYF. The CDR3 DNA sequence: TGTGCCAGCTCACCACCCCTCTTGAGGCAAGAGACCCAGTACTTC.

This rearrangement joins TRBV27 to TRBJ2-5; the D call may be TRBD1 or TRBD2 (5 bases each). The CDR3 covers 16 residues. The germline V gene has CDR1 MNHEY and CDR2 SMNVEV (reference sequence). V gave up 0 bases and J gave up 2 bases, with 13 bases separating them. CDR3 amino acids: CASSLSGPRRQETQYF. The CDR3 DNA follows: TGTGCCAGCAGTTTATCGGGACCACGACGTCAAGAGACCCAGTACTTC.

The CDR3 loop reads CASSLMVAGAETQYF. In DNA form, the CDR3 reads TGTGCCAGCAGCTTGATGGTAGCGGGGGCGGAGACCCAGTACTTC. This sequence joins TRBV5-6 and TRBJ2-5, with 9 bases lining up with TRBD2. The CDR3 loop spans 15 amino acids. Germline V gene sequence: CDR1 SGHDT, CDR2 YYEEEE. The V gene end was trimmed by 1 base and the J gene end by 5 bases; junction bases not matched to a gene: 6.